What follows are 29 T cell receptor beta chains derived from one specimen sequenced in a study of blood T cell repertoires in COVID-19. TCRdb's table, derived via immunoSEQ multiplex PCR, lists solely in-frame clones and lacks some. Among some 130,000 clones listed, around 81% were seen once. Sequencing input: peripheral blood. These receptors were obtained from a man aged 35-49 years with active or convalescent COVID-19.

This chain connects TRBV10-2 to TRBJ1-2, with D perhaps matching TRBD1 (5 bases). CDR3 length: 14 residues. V was trimmed by 8 bases and J by 3 bases, leaving 16 bases between them. Per germline, CDR1 WSHSY and CDR2 SAAADI. The CDR3 protein is CASGGRGRDYGYTF. CDR3 DNA sequence: TGCGCCAGCGGGGGGAGGGGCCGCGACTATGGCTACACCTTC.

The chain couples TRBV5-6 to TRBJ1-3; D is perhaps TRBD1 (5 bases). Germline V gene lookup returns CDR1 SGHDT and CDR2 YYEEEE. V was trimmed by 0 bases and J by 6 bases, leaving 10 bases between them. The length of the CDR3 is 14 residues. The CDR3, as DNA: TGTGCCAGCAGCTTGGCAGGGCTTCTAAACACCATATATTTT. It codes for CASSLAGLLNTIYF.

The V gene is TRBV18, the J gene TRBJ2-3; tentative D call: TRBD2 (5 bases). The CDR3 runs 14 residues. Trimming took 1 base from V and 3 from J, leaving 8 bases between them. Germline V lookup: CDR1 KGHSH, CDR2 LQKENI. DNA for the CDR3: TGTGCCAGCTCACCACTTCGGGAAACAGATACGCAGTATTTT. This gives the protein CASSPLRETDTQYF.

This chain links TRBV29-1 with TRBJ2-2; 10 nucleotides match TRBD2. V shed 7 bases and J 4 bases; nucleotides not matched to a gene: 12. Germline lookup yields CDR1 SQVTM and CDR2 ANQGSEA. There are 16 residues in the CDR3. The CDR3 protein is CSDGGYRTSGTGELFF. The CDR3 region has the DNA TGCAGCGATGGGGGGTACCGGACTAGCGGCACCGGGGAGCTGTTTTTT.

The chain couples TRBV7-2 to TRBJ1-5; D is possibly TRBD1 (6 bases). Germline loops: CDR1 SGHTA, CDR2 FQGNSA. The CDR3 is made up of 13 amino acids. Trimming stripped 6 bases from V and 7 bases from J, with 13 bases between. The CDR3 DNA reads as TGTGCCAGCAGTCAGGGGATGGACCAGCCCCAGCATTTT. This gives the protein CASSQGMDQPQHF.

In this sample, this clone turned up once. The genes are TRBV6-6 and TRBJ2-1; 10 bases fit TRBD2. Germline CDR1 reads MNHNY; CDR2 reads SVGAGI (reference sequence). The CDR3 is made up of 14 amino acids. V shed 2 bases and J 8 bases; nucleotides not matched to a gene: 3. The CDR3 region is CASSYSGGADEQFF. The CDR3 DNA reads TGTGCCAGCAGTTACAGCGGGGGGGCCGATGAGCAGTTCTTC.

This clone has a single count. The chain is built from TRBV2 and TRBJ1-4; maybe TRBD1 (6 bases). The CDR3 spans 15 residues. V lost 6 bases, J lost 5 bases, and 16 bases lay in between. Germline V gene lookup returns CDR1 SNHLY and CDR2 FYNNEI. The CDR3 nucleotides are TGTGCCAGCAGATATGGGGGCGGCGGAAATGAAAAACTGTTTTTT. Encoded protein: CASRYGGGGNEKLFF.

This clone has just a few counts. The rearrangement uses TRBV10-2 and TRBJ2-5, with TRBD2 identical over 16 bases. This CDR3 has 17 residues. Germline loops: CDR1 WSHSY, CDR2 SAAADI. J gave up 7 bases and V 6 bases, and 11 bases lay outside the gene matches. The CDR3: CASRMTGTSGGGGTQYF. Written as DNA, the CDR3 is TGCGCCAGCAGAATGACCGGGACTAGCGGGGGGGGTGGGACCCAGTACTTC.

This chain joins TRBV7-2 and TRBJ1-5, with a tentative D call TRBD1 (6 bases). This CDR3 has 15 residues. Trimming took 3 bases from V and 5 from J, leaving 14 bases between them. CDR1 and CDR2 from the germline V gene are SGHTA and FQGNSA. Here the CDR3 DNA reads TGTGCCAGCAGCTTGGGGGACACAATCTATCAGCCCCAGCATTTT. Its protein is CASSLGDTIYQPQHF.

This chain uses TRBV6-4 with TRBJ2-3; 9 bases map to TRBD1. Germline V gene lookup returns CDR1 MRHNA and CDR2 SNTAGT. The CDR3 has 18 amino acids. V was pared by 1 base and J by 5 bases, with 13 bases of the junction left unmatched. CDR3: CASSDCSPGQGTGDTQYF. The CDR3 DNA follows: TGTGCCAGCAGTGACTGTTCCCCGGGACAGGGTACCGGAGATACGCAGTATTTT.

With regard to this clone: Other DNA sequences in this specimen translate into the identical CDR3. The chain employs TRBV2 and TRBJ2-7, with D unresolved. CDR1 and CDR2 from the germline V gene are SNHLY and FYNNEI. The CDR3 runs to 12 residues. With 6 bases removed from V and 4 bases from J, the gap between germline ends came to 10 bases. CDR3 sequence (DNA): TGTGCCAGCAGGGCAGAAAGTTACGAGCAGTACTTC. As protein: CASRAESYEQYF.

The J gene is TRBJ2-5, the V gene TRBV5-6; no definite D call. The ends were cut back, 2 bases at V and 7 bases at J, with 12 bases in the middle. Germline lookup yields CDR1 SGHDT and CDR2 YYEEEE. The CDR3 contains 13 residues. CDR3 nucleotide sequence: TGTGCCAGCAGCTTTACACCTGATGGGACCCAGTACTTC. This sequence encodes CASSFTPDGTQYF.

The rearrangement joins TRBV20-1 to TRBJ2-5, with 7 bases fitting TRBD2. The CDR3 consists of 13 residues. The germline V gene encodes CDR1 DFQATT and CDR2 SNEGSKA (reference sequence). V lost 3 bases and J lost 5; bases outside the gene matches: 6. CDR3 loop: CSASGGGGETQYF. CDR3 DNA sequence: TGCAGTGCTAGTGGCGGGGGAGGTGAGACCCAGTACTTC.

This clone showed up just a few times. Other DNA variants within this sample encode the same CDR3. The chain links TRBV5-4 to TRBJ1-1, with D tentatively TRBD1 (5 bases). The CDR3 has 15 residues. Germline V gene lookup returns CDR1 SGHNT and CDR2 YYREEE (reference sequence). V lost 4 bases to trimming and J lost 3 bases, with 16 bases between them. The CDR3 DNA reads TGTGCCAGCAGCCCGGGGGGGGGTCGGGACACTGAAGCTTTCTTT. Protein: CASSPGGGRDTEAFF.

The rearrangement uses TRBV12-5 and TRBJ1-1, with D possibly matching TRBD1 (6 bases). CDR1 is LGHNT, CDR2 FRNRAP, per germline. The CDR3 totals 14 residues. V lost 4 bases and J 1 base, leaving 10 bases between the germline ends. CDR3 loop: CASGSGTPNTEAFF. The CDR3 DNA reads as TGTGCTAGTGGTTCCGGGACACCGAACACTGAAGCTTTCTTT.

V usage is TRBV4-1 and J usage is TRBJ2-1; 12 bases fit TRBD2. This CDR3 has 20 amino acids. Trimming cost V 2 bases and J 2 bases; bases outside gene matches: 13. CDR1 and CDR2 from the germline V gene are MGHRA and YSYEKL. CDR3 coding DNA: TGCGCCAGCAGCCAACCCTCCTTCCCGAGACTAGCGGGGGCCTACAATGAGCAGTTCTTC. It is translated as CASSQPSFPRLAGAYNEQFF.

The chain combines TRBV30 with TRBJ2-7; D may be TRBD2 (5 bases). The germline V gene has CDR1 GTSNPN and CDR2 SVGIG (reference sequence). Trimming pared 5 bases from V and 2 bases from J, leaving 13 bases between. The CDR3 has 13 amino acids. In DNA, the CDR3 is TGTGCCTGGTCGCCGCGGGTGACCTACGAGCAGTACTTC. Residues: CAWSPRVTYEQYF.

The gene calls are TRBV4-1 and TRBJ2-4; TRBD2 might be the D (6 bases). The CDR3 contains 17 residues. V was cut by 5 bases and J by 1 base, with 18 bases left in between. Germline CDR1 is MGHRA and CDR2 is YSYEKL. CDR3 sequence reads: CASSERGGEGAKNIQYF. The CDR3 bases are TGCGCCAGCAGCGAGAGGGGCGGGGAAGGGGCCAAAAACATTCAGTACTTC.

DNA for the CDR3: TGCGCCAGCAGCCCGACAGGGCTCAATCAGCCCCAGCATTTT. Translated, it gives CASSPTGLNQPQHF. The chain is built from TRBV5-1 and TRBJ1-5, with TRBD1 matching 7 bases. Germline V lookup: CDR1 SGHRS, CDR2 YFSETQ. J lost 3 bases, V lost 4 bases, and 4 bases had no gene match. CDR3 length: 14 residues.

J is TRBJ2-3 and V is TRBV4-3, with D maybe TRBD1 (6 bases). The germline V and J ends were trimmed by 5 bases and 9 bases, with 15 bases remaining between them. This CDR3 spans 13 amino acids. Germline V gene sequence: CDR1 LGHNA, CDR2 YSLEER. The DNA for the CDR3 is TGCGCCAGCAGCGACTCCAGGGGTGTCACGCAGTATTTT. The encoded protein is CASSDSRGVTQYF.

The rearrangement uses TRBV30 and TRBJ1-6; TRBD1 aligns across 9 bases. The trim removed 5 bases at V and 3 bases at J, leaving 8 bases unmatched. Germline V gene sequence: CDR1 GTSNPN, CDR2 SVGIG (reference sequence). The CDR3 length is 16 residues. The DNA of the CDR3 is TGTGCCTGGGGAATGGGGACAGGGATCTATAATTCACCCCTCCACTTT. Amino acid sequence: CAWGMGTGIYNSPLHF.

The chain has TRBV7-2 and TRBJ1-1; TRBD1 might be the D (6 bases). The V and J ends lost 6 bases and 1 base respectively, with 15 bases between them. The CDR3 is made up of 15 amino acids. Germline V gene data show CDR1 as SGHTA and CDR2 as FQGNSA. DNA for the CDR3: TGTGCCAGCAGTCTACAGGGCACCTCGAACACTGAAGCTTTCTTT. Its protein is CASSLQGTSNTEAFF. Combining the CDR3 with reference TRBV7-2 and TRBJ1-1 gives the whole variable domain GAGVSQSPSNKVTEKGKDVELRCDPISGHTALYWYRQSLGQGLEFLIYFQGNSAPDKSGLPSDRFSAERTGGSVSTLTIQRTQQEDSAVYLCASSLQGTSNTEAFFGQGTRLTVV.

This clone was counted at least ten times. The gene calls are TRBV7-8 and TRBJ1-5; D not resolved. CDR3 size: 14 residues. Between the trimmed V and J ends, which lost 3 bases and 2 bases, there was a span of 8 bases. Germline V gene data show CDR1 as SGHVS and CDR2 as FQNEAQ. Written as DNA, the CDR3 is TGTGCCAGCAGCTTGTTTGTAGGCAATCAGCCCCAGCATTTT. Its protein product is CASSLFVGNQPQHF.

This sequence joins TRBV6-5 and TRBJ2-1, with 8 bases identical to TRBD2. Germline V gene lookup returns CDR1 MNHEY and CDR2 SVGAGI. With 7 bases clipped from V and 4 bases from J, the junction kept 6 bases outside the gene matches. The length of the CDR3 is 14 residues. CDR3 coding DNA: TGTGCCAGCACCCTAGCGGGCGTGTACAATGAGCAGTTCTTC. Amino acid sequence: CASTLAGVYNEQFF.

Here the CDR3 reads CASSRTGGSNQPQHF. The CDR3 DNA is TGTGCCAGCAGTCGTACAGGGGGGAGCAATCAGCCCCAGCATTTT. The chain links TRBV6-5 to TRBJ1-5, with TRBD1 matching over 8 bases. This CDR3 is built from 15 residues. CDR1 is MNHEY and CDR2 is SVGAGI in the germline V gene. V was clipped by 5 bases and J by 1 base; unmatched bases: 4.

This chain links TRBV29-1 with TRBJ2-1; D is possibly TRBD1 (6 bases). Germline V CDR1 and CDR2: SQVTM, ANQGSEA. The ends were cut back, 7 bases at V and 4 bases at J, with 11 bases in the middle. The CDR3 extends over 12 amino acids. The CDR3 nucleotides are TGCAGCGGAGGTACAGGGTACAATGAGCAGTTCTTC. Translation gives CSGGTGYNEQFF.

The chain has TRBV5-6 and TRBJ1-4; D is ambiguous. Germline CDR1 SGHDT, CDR2 YYEEEE. V dropped 1 base and J dropped 4 bases, with 14 bases sitting between them. The CDR3 contains 16 residues. The CDR3 protein is CASSLNGGGINEKLFF. As DNA, the CDR3 is TGTGCCAGCAGCTTGAATGGCGGAGGGATTAATGAAAAACTGTTTTTT.

The chain carries TRBV7-2 and TRBJ2-3, with TRBD1 matching over 7 bases. Germline-derived CDR1 and CDR2 are SGHTA and FQGNSA. The trim removed 2 bases at V and 5 bases at J, leaving 7 bases unmatched. The CDR3 has 15 residues. CDR3 residues: CASSLNRGSKDTQYF. The CDR3 DNA is TGTGCCAGCAGCTTAAACAGGGGCTCGAAAGATACGCAGTATTTT.

The chain employs TRBV6-2 or TRBV6-3 and TRBJ1-1; 8 bases align to TRBD1. CDR3 size: 14 residues. Losses at the gene ends were 4 bases for V and 1 base for J; bases not matched to a gene: 2. Per germline, CDR1 MNHEY and CDR2 SVGEGT. The CDR3 is CASSFGTGNTEAFF. In DNA, the CDR3 is TGTGCCAGCAGTTTCGGGACAGGGAACACTGAAGCTTTCTTT.